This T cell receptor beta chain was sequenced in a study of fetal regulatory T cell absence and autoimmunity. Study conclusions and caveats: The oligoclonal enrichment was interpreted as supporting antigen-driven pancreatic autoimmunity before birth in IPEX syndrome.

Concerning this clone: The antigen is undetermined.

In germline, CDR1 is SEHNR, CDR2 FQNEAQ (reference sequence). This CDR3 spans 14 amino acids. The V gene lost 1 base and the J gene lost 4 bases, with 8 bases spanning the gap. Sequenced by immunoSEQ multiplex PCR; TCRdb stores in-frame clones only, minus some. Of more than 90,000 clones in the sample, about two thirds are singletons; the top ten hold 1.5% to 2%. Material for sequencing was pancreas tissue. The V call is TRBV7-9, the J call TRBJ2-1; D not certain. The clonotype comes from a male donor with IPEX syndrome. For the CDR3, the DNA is TGTGCCAGCAGCTTAGAAAGGTTATACAATGAGCAGTTCTTC. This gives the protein CASSLERLYNEQFF.